This section outlines one T cell receptor beta chain sequence together with its context. This sample was taken from a study of blood T cell repertoires in COVID-19. Study as a whole: Sites in the United States, Italy and Spain provided acute and convalescent COVID-19 samples.

Everyone who took part was 18 to 89 years old, and they came from some 23 US areas. Participants' own reports of clinical history determined their cohort assignment. The V gene end was trimmed by 6 bases and the J gene end by 9 bases; junction bases not matched to a gene: 10. Germline CDR1 SNHLY, CDR2 FYNNEI. This CDR3 is 13 amino acids long. Some clones are missing from TCRdb's copy, which holds only in-frame ones; the method was immunoSEQ multiplex PCR. Of hundreds of thousands of clones in the sample, 70% to 90% are singletons; the top ten hold roughly 1.6%. The sequence derives from a woman in her fifties or sixties who had recovered from COVID-19. Sequencing was performed on PBMCs or T cells enriched from blood (not recorded which). The rearrangement joins TRBV2 to TRBJ1-1; 7 positions match TRBD1. The CDR3 coding sequence is TGTGCCAGCAGAACAGGGGCCGCCATAAAAGCTTTCTTT. Its translation: CASRTGAAIKAFF.